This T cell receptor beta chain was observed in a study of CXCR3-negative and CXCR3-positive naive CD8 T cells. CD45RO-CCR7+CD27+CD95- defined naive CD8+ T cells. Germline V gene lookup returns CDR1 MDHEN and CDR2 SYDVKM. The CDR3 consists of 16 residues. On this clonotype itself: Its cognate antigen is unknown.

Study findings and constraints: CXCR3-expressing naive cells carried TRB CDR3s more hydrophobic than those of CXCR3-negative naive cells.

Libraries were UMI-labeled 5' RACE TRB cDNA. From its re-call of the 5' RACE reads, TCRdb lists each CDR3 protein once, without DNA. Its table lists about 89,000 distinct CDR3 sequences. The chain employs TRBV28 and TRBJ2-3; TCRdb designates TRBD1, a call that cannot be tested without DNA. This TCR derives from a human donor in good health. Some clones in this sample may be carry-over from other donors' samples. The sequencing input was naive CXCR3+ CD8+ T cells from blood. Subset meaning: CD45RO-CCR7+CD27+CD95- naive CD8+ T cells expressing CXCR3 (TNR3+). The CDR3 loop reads CASSFPSAGGRDTQYF.